One sample yielded the 22 T cell receptor beta chains listed below, sequenced in a study of cytomegalovirus exposure and HLA in healthy donors. Primers for the PCR totalled 60 Vbeta and 13 Jbeta. Data came from immunoSEQ multiplex PCR; TCRdb stores just in-frame clones and leaves some out. In total, the table holds 50,000 or so clones. Sequenced material: PBMCs. The receptor source for this set is a woman aged 55-70 years in good health and CMV-seropositive.

The chain employs TRBV9 and TRBJ1-1, with D possibly TRBD1 on 5 matching bases. CDR3 length equals 16 residues. The V end lost 4 bases, the J end lost 1 base, and 17 bases lay between the germline ends. The germline gives CDR1 SGDLS, CDR2 YYNGEE. The CDR3 DNA is TGTGCCAGCAGCCTTGGGGGGGGGTACAAGAACACTGAAGCTTTCTTT. The encoded protein is CASSLGGGYKNTEAFF.

The rearrangement joins TRBV10-3 to TRBJ1-2, with no clear D. V gave up 3 bases and J gave up 8 bases, with 16 bases separating them. Germline CDR1 ENHRY, CDR2 SYGVKD. The CDR3 has 14 amino acids. The CDR3 bases are TGTGCCATCAGTGATTCCGCCGGGGAGGACGGCTACACCTTC. This codes for CAISDSAGEDGYTF.

V gene TRBV5-1 combines with J gene TRBJ2-5; the match to TRBD1 covers 9 bases. The CDR3 consists of 14 residues. Trimming cost V 3 bases and J 5 bases; bases outside gene matches: 5. Looked up from germline, CDR1 is SGHRS and CDR2 is YFSETQ. The CDR3 coding sequence is TGCGCCAGCAGCTACACAGGGGGCGGTGAGACCCAGTACTTC. This translates into CASSYTGGGETQYF. Filled out from reference TRBV5-1 and TRBJ2-5, the complete variable domain reads KAGVTQTPRYLIKTRGQQVTLSCSPISGHRSVSWYQQTPGQGLQFLFEYFSETQRNKGNFPGRFSGRQFSNSRSEMNVSTLELGDSALYLCASSYTGGGETQYFGPGTRLLVL.

The chain has TRBV21-1 and TRBJ1-2. TRBV21-1 counts as a pseudogene. This CDR3 is 14 amino acids long. Written as DNA, the CDR3 is TGTGCCAGCAGCAACGCGCACGCTGGCTATGGCTACACCTTC. Translated, it gives CASSNAHAGYGYTF.

CDR3 coding DNA: TGTGCCAGCAGCCCGCGCGGGGGTGAGCAGTTCTTC. Its translation is CASSPRGGEQFF. J is TRBJ2-1 and V is TRBV7-2, with TRBD2 matching over 7 bases. J lost 9 bases, V lost 5 bases, and 4 bases had no gene match. Germline V gene lookup returns CDR1 SGHTA and CDR2 FQGNSA. The CDR3 extends over 12 amino acids.

V gene TRBV18 combines with J gene TRBJ1-2, with D unclear. V lost 0 bases to trimming and J lost 2 bases, with 10 bases between them. Looked up from germline, CDR1 is KGHSH and CDR2 is LQKENI. CDR3 length: 15 residues. This CDR3 is CASSPPVARNYGYTF. The CDR3 DNA reads as TGTGCCAGCTCACCACCGGTGGCCAGAAACTATGGCTACACCTTC.

The chain uses TRBV9 and TRBJ2-7; tentative D call: TRBD2 (6 bases). The germline gives CDR1 SGDLS, CDR2 YYNGEE. The CDR3 spans 14 residues. Deletions cut 3 bases from V and 2 bases from J, with 12 bases between. CDR3 nucleotides: TGTGCCAGCAGCGGGGAGGCAGGAGCCTACGAGCAGTACTTC. Its translation is CASSGEAGAYEQYF. Using reference TRBV9 and TRBJ2-7 for the parts outside the CDR3, the full variable domain is DSGVTQTPKHLITATGQRVTLRCSPRSGDLSVYWYQQSLDQGLQFLIQYYNGEERAKGNILERFSAQQFPDLHSELNLSSLELGDSALYFCASSGEAGAYEQYFGPGTRLTVT.

The chain uses TRBV7-9 and TRBJ2-5; D perhaps matches TRBD1 (5 bases). The germline gives CDR1 SEHNR, CDR2 FQNEAQ (reference sequence). The ends were cut back, 0 bases at V and 2 bases at J, with 13 bases in the middle. The CDR3 loop spans 16 amino acids. CDR3 DNA sequence: TGTGCCAGCAGCTTAGCACGGACACCTTTTCAAGAGACCCAGTACTTC. Translating gives CASSLARTPFQETQYF. Drawing the rest from reference TRBV7-9 and TRBJ2-5, the complete variable domain is DTGVSQNPRHKITKRGQNVTFRCDPISEHNRLYWYRQTLGQGPEFLTYFQNEAQLEKSRLLSDRFSAERPKGSFSTLEIQRTEQGDSAMYLCASSLARTPFQETQYFGPGTRLLVL.

The V call is TRBV7-8, the J call TRBJ1-2; 9 bases align to TRBD1. Germline-derived CDR1 and CDR2 are SGHVS and FQNEAQ. The V and J ends lost 5 bases and 2 bases, in that order; junction bases with no gene match: 9. The CDR3 extends over 16 amino acids. This chain's CDR3 is CASSALGGQGNYGYTF. In nucleotides, the CDR3 is TGTGCCAGCAGCGCATTAGGGGGACAGGGCAACTATGGCTACACCTTC. Full variable domain (remainder filled in from reference TRBV7-8 and TRBJ1-2): GAGVSQSPRYKVAKRGQDVALRCDPISGHVSLFWYQQALGQGPEFLTYFQNEAQLDKSGLPSDRFFAERPEGSVSTLKIQRTQQEDSAVYLCASSALGGQGNYGYTFGSGTRLTVV.

The chain combines TRBV29-1 with TRBJ2-1; tentatively, D is TRBD2 (6 bases). The germline V gene has CDR1 SQVTM and CDR2 ANQGSEA. V was cut by 2 bases and J by 8 bases, with 22 bases left in between. The CDR3 loop spans 16 amino acids. This chain's CDR3 is CSVEPEVIWGEDEQFF. In nucleotides, the CDR3 is TGCAGCGTTGAACCCGAAGTGATTTGGGGGGAGGATGAGCAGTTCTTC.

The chain has TRBV5-1 and TRBJ1-1, with D tentatively TRBD1 (6 bases). The CDR3 is made up of 14 amino acids. Germline values: CDR1 SGHRS, CDR2 YFSETQ. V lost 2 bases and J lost 1, with 9 bases in between. The CDR3 nucleotides read TGCGCCAGCAGCTTCGGGACATCGAACACTGAAGCTTTCTTT. Translating gives CASSFGTSNTEAFF.

This chain links TRBV10-3 with TRBJ2-3, with 8 bases matching TRBD1. The CDR3 covers 15 residues. The germline gives CDR1 ENHRY, CDR2 SYGVKD. Germline trimming cut 2 bases from V and 5 bases from J; bases unmatched to any gene: 6. The CDR3 here is CAISEIRGQGDTQYF. CDR3 DNA: TGTGCCATCAGTGAGATCAGGGGGCAGGGAGATACGCAGTATTTT.

The chain combines TRBV20-1 with TRBJ1-4; weak D call: TRBD1 (5 bases). V was cut by 6 bases and J by 12 bases, with 14 bases left in between. CDR1 is DFQATT, CDR2 SNEGSKA, per germline (reference sequence). This CDR3 region has 11 residues. The CDR3 nucleotides read TGCAGTGCGTGGGGGGGGTCTGAACTGTTTTTT. Translation gives CSAWGGSELFF.

This CDR3 is CASSQGLGGAEAFF. The CDR3 nucleotides are TGTGCCAGCAGCCAAGGTCTGGGCGGGGCTGAAGCTTTCTTT. V is TRBV14 and J is TRBJ1-1; D ambiguous. The CDR3 runs 14 residues. V lost 1 base, J lost 6 bases, and 12 bases lay in between. Germline V CDR1 and CDR2: SGHDN, FVKESK.

The V call is TRBV28, the J call TRBJ2-3; D remains ambiguous. The germline CDR1 and CDR2 sequences are MDHEN and SYDVKM. The CDR3 runs 12 residues. Trimming cost V 3 bases and J 7 bases, with 8 bases left between them. CDR3 in DNA: TGTGCCAGCAGTTTGGGCGTAAATACGCAGTATTTT. Its protein is CASSLGVNTQYF.

A note on this clone: The same CDR3 also results from other DNA sequences found in this sample. This chain uses TRBV6-5 with TRBJ2-7; weak D call: TRBD1 (6 bases). V lost 2 bases, J lost 2 bases, and 13 bases lay in between. This CDR3 spans 15 amino acids. The germline V gene encodes CDR1 MNHEY and CDR2 SVGAGI. CDR3 sequence reads: CASSYRRDNAYEQYF. DNA for the CDR3: TGTGCCAGCAGTTACCGACGGGACAACGCCTACGAGCAGTACTTC.

The chain recombines TRBV5-1 with TRBJ2-1; 7 positions match TRBD2. This CDR3 is built from 15 residues. After removal of 4 bases from V and 3 bases from J, the junction contained 7 bases not matched to a gene. Germline CDR1 is SGHRS and CDR2 is YFSETQ. This chain's CDR3 is CASSLLSSGYNEQFF. DNA for the CDR3: TGCGCCAGCAGCCTCCTCTCTAGCGGCTACAATGAGCAGTTCTTC.

V usage is TRBV18 and J usage is TRBJ2-1; perhaps TRBD2 as D (6 bases). CDR3 length equals 16 residues. Trimming took 0 bases from V and 9 from J, leaving 18 bases between them. Germline CDR1 and CDR2: KGHSH and LQKENI. The CDR3 loop is CASSPPISQGGGEQFF. CDR3 DNA: TGTGCCAGCTCACCACCCATCTCCCAGGGAGGTGGTGAGCAGTTCTTC.

A remark on this clone: An end of the junction differs from the germline gene, which may be a read error. This chain links TRBV4-3 with TRBJ2-3; 15 bases agree with TRBD2. The CDR3 consists of 19 residues. Germline values: CDR1 LGHNA, CDR2 YSLEER. CDR3 in DNA: TGCGCCAGCAGCCAGGTCGGACTAGCGGGGGGGCATGACACAGATAAGCAGTATTTT. This gives the protein CASSQVGLAGGHDTDKQYF.

The chain uses TRBV4-2 and TRBJ2-5; 10 bases fit TRBD2. Germline CDR1 reads LGHNA; CDR2 reads YNFKEQ. There are 16 residues in the CDR3. J gave up 2 bases and V 3 bases, and 6 bases lay outside the gene matches. CDR3 residues: CASSQVAGGLQETQYF. DNA for the CDR3: TGTGCCAGCAGCCAGGTAGCGGGGGGCCTTCAAGAGACCCAGTACTTC.

This chain joins TRBV11-3 and TRBJ1-1, with unresolved D. The CDR3 covers 13 residues. The V gene's germline CDR1 is SGHNT and CDR2 YENEEA. The V and J ends lost 4 bases and 1 base respectively, with 7 bases between them. The CDR3 nucleotides are TGTGCCAGCAGCTCGACACAGAACACTGAAGCTTTCTTT. It codes for CASSSTQNTEAFF.

The genes are TRBV6-5 and TRBJ2-7, with TRBD1 matching 10 bases. The CDR3 consists of 16 residues. Germline assignment: CDR1 MNHEY and CDR2 SVGAGI. After removal of 2 bases from V and 3 bases from J, the junction contained 7 bases not matched to a gene. For the CDR3, the DNA is TGTGCCAGCAGTTACGCGTTCCGGGACAGGGGCTACGAGCAGTACTTC. This gives the protein CASSYAFRDRGYEQYF.